A single sample gave rise to the 6 T cell receptor beta chains below, sequenced in a study of OX40 agonist ivuxolimab in advanced cancers. Profiling relied on immunoSEQ multiplex PCR, and the TCRdb table lists in-frame clones only, not all of them. The sample has 20,000 to 30,000 clones; about 85% are singletons. The sequences come from CD4+ or CD8+ T cells sorted from blood, collected in a trial of the OX40 agonist ivuxolimab. These receptor sequences come from an adult with an advanced solid tumor such as melanoma, head and neck, liver or kidney cancer.

This clone was picked up one time. CDR3 sequence: CASSSRGEQFF. CDR3 sequence (DNA): TGTGCCAGCAGCTCCCGAGGAGAGCAGTTCTTC. The chain couples TRBV11-2 to TRBJ2-1; D is ambiguous. The V gene's germline CDR1 is SGHAT and CDR2 FQNNGV. This CDR3 is 11 amino acids long. Trimming left V 4 bases short and J 10 bases short, with 8 bases between.

The V gene is TRBV6-5, the J gene TRBJ2-7; unclear D gene. This CDR3 contains 14 residues. CDR1 is MNHEY and CDR2 is SVGAGI in the germline V gene. V gave up 0 bases and J gave up 0 bases, with 6 bases separating them. The CDR3: CASSYSRNSYEQYF. The CDR3 nucleotides read TGTGCCAGCAGTTACTCACGGAACTCCTACGAGCAGTACTTC.

The CDR3 here is CASSYPSSYNSPLHF. CDR3 nucleotide sequence: TGTGCCAGCAGTTACCCTAGCTCCTATAATTCACCCCTCCACTTT. The chain recombines TRBV6-6 with TRBJ1-6, with D uncertain. Trimming took 2 bases from V and 0 from J, leaving 5 bases between them. Germline values: CDR1 MNHNY, CDR2 SVGAGI (reference sequence). The CDR3 covers 15 residues.

V is TRBV5-1 and J is TRBJ1-2; D is ambiguous. Trimming removed 0 bases from V and 8 bases from J, with 8 bases in between. This CDR3 is 12 amino acids long. Germline lookup yields CDR1 SGHRS and CDR2 YFSETQ. CDR3 residues: CASSLGRLGYTF. CDR3 bases: TGCGCCAGCAGCTTGGGGAGGTTGGGCTACACCTTC.

V usage is TRBV9 and J usage is TRBJ1-3, with unresolved D. The CDR3 has 15 residues. Germline lookup yields CDR1 SGDLS and CDR2 YYNGEE. The V and J ends lost 4 bases and 2 bases respectively, with 13 bases between them. CDR3 protein: CASSPDGLAGNTIYF. In DNA form, the CDR3 reads TGTGCCAGCAGCCCAGATGGGTTAGCTGGAAACACCATATATTTT.

The V call is TRBV14, the J call TRBJ1-2, with unresolved D. The V gene lost 1 base and the J gene lost 4 bases, with 10 bases spanning the gap. The CDR3 loop spans 14 amino acids. Germline-derived CDR1 and CDR2 are SGHDN and FVKESK. This chain's CDR3 is CASSQGHPPYGYTF. Here the CDR3 DNA reads TGTGCCAGCAGCCAAGGACATCCGCCCTATGGCTACACCTTC.